What follows are 28 T cell receptor beta chains derived from one specimen sequenced in a study of T-cell memory formation after mild COVID-19. From the 5' RACE reads, TCRdb called clonotypes with MiXCR, one entry per CDR3 protein. The sample has tens of thousands of distinct CDR3 sequences; 12% are singletons. Material: PBMCs or a T cell subset sorted from them (not recorded which). Receptors were obtained from a man aged 18 to 29 who had mild COVID-19 (a few samples of this study predate the infection). Cell type and time point are not known.

V and J are TRBV29-1 and TRBJ2-1; 7 nucleotides align to TRBD2. Per the germline V gene, CDR1 is SQVTM and CDR2 is ANQGSEA. V was clipped by 4 bases and J by 9 bases; unmatched bases: 9. The CDR3 consists of 13 residues. CDR3 region: CSVASGAGGEQFF. Here the CDR3 DNA reads TGCAGCGTTGCGAGCGGGGCCGGGGGTGAGCAGTTCTTC.

J is TRBJ1-6 and V is TRBV7-9; no definite D call. The CDR3 runs to 13 residues. V was trimmed by 5 bases and J by 10 bases, leaving 12 bases between them. In germline, CDR1 is SEHNR, CDR2 FQNEAQ (reference sequence). CDR3 DNA sequence: TGTGCCAGCAGCCCATGGACTGTCTCACCCCTCCACTTT. Translation: CASSPWTVSPLHF.

The genes are TRBV5-1 and TRBJ1-1; D gene ambiguous. The CDR3 runs to 15 residues. Germline-derived CDR1 and CDR2 are SGHRS and YFSETQ. The V and J ends lost 0 bases and 1 base respectively, with 10 bases between them. CDR3 loop: CASSLVAMGNTEAFF. In DNA, the CDR3 is TGCGCCAGCAGCTTGGTTGCCATGGGGAACACTGAAGCTTTCTTT.

The sample holds many counts of this clonotype. This chain joins TRBV7-9 and TRBJ2-7, with D tentatively TRBD2 (6 bases). V was trimmed by 6 bases and J by 2 bases, leaving 11 bases between them. This CDR3 region has 13 residues. Looked up from germline, CDR1 is SEHNR and CDR2 is FQNEAQ (reference sequence). The CDR3 sequence: CASSPGGTYEQYV. The CDR3 bases are TGTGCCAGCAGTCCTGGGGGGACCTACGAGCAGTACGTC.

At least ten counts were recorded for this clonotype. CDR3 loop: CASSEQETQYF. Here the CDR3 DNA reads TGTGCCAGCAGCGAACAAGAGACCCAGTACTTC. V is TRBV5-4 and J is TRBJ2-5, with D uncertain. V was cut by 4 bases and J by 2 bases, with 3 bases left in between. CDR3 length: 11 residues. Germline values: CDR1 SGHNT, CDR2 YYREEE (reference sequence).

This clonotype is a singleton in its sample. The chain joins TRBV2 to TRBJ2-5, with D unresolved. The ends were cut back, 0 bases at V and 0 bases at J, with 11 bases in the middle. Germline assignment: CDR1 SNHLY and CDR2 FYNNEI. The CDR3 is 16 amino acids. The CDR3 DNA sequence: TGTGCCAGCAGTGAAGCCGGCAGGATGCACCAAGAGACCCAGTACTTC. It translates to CASSEAGRMHQETQYF.

This clonotype turned up a few times. This chain links TRBV20-1 with TRBJ2-3; 8 bases line up with TRBD2. The CDR3 is made up of 14 amino acids. The V gene's germline CDR1 is DFQATT and CDR2 SNEGSKA (reference sequence). The V and J ends lost 6 bases and 0 bases, in that order; junction bases with no gene match: 5. CDR3: CSAELAGSTDTQYF. CDR3 DNA: TGCAGTGCGGAGTTAGCGGGGAGCACAGATACGCAGTATTTT.

This clonotype occurred many times. The gene calls are TRBV11-2 and TRBJ2-3, with 8 positions matching TRBD2. V lost 5 bases and J lost 4; bases outside the gene matches: 8. There are 15 residues in the CDR3. Germline V gives CDR1 SGHAT, CDR2 FQNNGV. CDR3 nucleotides: TGTGCCAGCAGCCTCTCGGGACTAGATTCAGATACGCAGTATTTT. This translates into CASSLSGLDSDTQYF.

The CDR3 DNA is TGCGCCAGCAGCTTGGGGGAAGACTATGGCTACACCTTC. It specifies CASSLGEDYGYTF. The V call is TRBV5-1, the J call TRBJ1-2, with D unclear. CDR1 is SGHRS and CDR2 is YFSETQ in the germline V gene. The CDR3 extends over 13 amino acids. The ends were cut back, 0 bases at V and 3 bases at J, with 6 bases in the middle.

This chain links TRBV9 with TRBJ1-2, with 8 bases aligning to TRBD1. Looked up from germline, CDR1 is SGDLS and CDR2 is YYNGEE. This CDR3 region has 16 residues. The ends lost 0 bases at V and 6 bases at J; junction bases unmatched: 10. CDR3 sequence: CASSVELRQGSDGYTF. CDR3 in DNA: TGTGCCAGCAGCGTAGAATTACGACAGGGGAGTGATGGCTACACCTTC.

The chain carries TRBV5-5 and TRBJ2-7, with D possibly matching TRBD2 (6 bases). The CDR3 consists of 12 residues. The germline V gene has CDR1 SGHKS and CDR2 YYEKEE (reference sequence). Trimming shortened V by 1 base and J by 6 bases, and 8 bases separated the two germline ends. CDR3 amino acids: CASSLLGGEQYV. The CDR3 DNA follows: TGTGCCAGCAGCTTGCTGGGGGGCGAGCAGTACGTC.

This clonotype has a handful of counts. The chain uses TRBV5-1 and TRBJ2-3; TRBD1 agrees at 10 bases. This CDR3 is built from 14 residues. CDR1 SGHRS and CDR2 YFSETQ come from the germline V gene. V dropped 4 bases and J dropped 5; count of bases not matched to a gene: 4. This CDR3 reads CASSPGQGGDTQYF. CDR3 nucleotides: TGCGCCAGCAGCCCCGGACAGGGGGGAGATACGCAGTATTTT.

This clonotype has a count of ten or more. The chain joins TRBV7-2 to TRBJ2-1; 10 bases map to TRBD2. The CDR3 covers 15 residues. Germline trimming cut 6 bases from V and 5 bases from J; bases unmatched to any gene: 7. The germline V gene has CDR1 SGHTA and CDR2 FQGNSA. In nucleotides, the CDR3 is TGTGCCAGCAGGTTGCTAGCGGGGGACAACAATGAGCAGTTCTTC. This gives the protein CASRLLAGDNNEQFF.

This chain joins TRBV29-1 and TRBJ2-6, with a possible D match to TRBD1 (6 bases). Germline V lookup: CDR1 SQVTM, CDR2 ANQGSEA. Trimming pared 3 bases from V and 0 bases from J, leaving 12 bases between. The CDR3 loop spans 16 amino acids. The DNA of the CDR3 is TGCAGCGTTGACGCAGGGGTGTCCTCTGGGGCCAACGTCCTGACTTTC. Protein product: CSVDAGVSSGANVLTF.

This clonotype has only a few counts. The gene calls are TRBV6-2 or TRBV6-3 and TRBJ2-2; D not certain. Germline CDR1 and CDR2: MNHEY and SVGEGT. The CDR3 loop spans 13 amino acids. Trimming took 6 bases from V and 0 from J, leaving 5 bases between them. CDR3 in amino acids: CASREANTGELFF. The CDR3 DNA reads as TGTGCCAGCAGGGAAGCGAACACCGGGGAGCTGTTTTTT.

There are a few counts of this clonotype. The chain couples TRBV29-1 to TRBJ2-2, with 10 bases that match TRBD1. In germline, CDR1 is SQVTM, CDR2 ANQGSEA. This CDR3 contains 13 residues. The V gene end was trimmed by 6 bases and the J gene end by 7 bases; junction bases not matched to a gene: 5. The CDR3 coding sequence is TGCAGCGTCGGACAGGGGGTTATCGGGGAGCTGTTTTTT. It is translated as CSVGQGVIGELFF.

The CDR3 reads CASSPSGGLGTDTQYF. CDR3 sequence (DNA): TGTGCCAGCAGCCCCTCAGGGGGGTTGGGCACAGATACGCAGTATTTT. The chain couples TRBV5-5 to TRBJ2-3; TRBD1 might be the D (7 bases). This CDR3 has 16 residues. Per germline, CDR1 SGHKS and CDR2 YYEKEE (reference sequence). Trimming left V 4 bases short and J 1 base short, with 16 bases between.

The sample holds many counts of this clonotype. The rearrangement joins TRBV11-2 to TRBJ2-3, with TRBD2 matching 11 bases. V was pared by 3 bases and J by 0 bases, with 14 bases of the junction left unmatched. Germline V gene data show CDR1 as SGHAT and CDR2 as FQNNGV. This CDR3 spans 20 amino acids. The CDR3 region is CASSFRLSPGLAESTDTQYF. Written as DNA, the CDR3 is TGTGCCAGCAGCTTCCGCCTTTCACCGGGACTAGCGGAGAGCACAGATACGCAGTATTTT.

This clonotype was recorded many times. The chain joins TRBV4-3 to TRBJ2-4, with 11 bases lining up with TRBD1. The CDR3 extends over 18 amino acids. In germline, CDR1 is LGHNA, CDR2 YSLEER. Trimming took 1 base from V and 2 from J; bases not matched to a gene: 7. Here the CDR3 DNA reads TGCGCCAGCAGCCAAGCCCGGACAGGGGGCTGGTCCAAAAACATTCAGTACTTC. Its translation is CASSQARTGGWSKNIQYF.

The chain joins TRBV7-9 to TRBJ2-5; possibly TRBD2 for D (6 bases). The V gene's germline CDR1 is SEHNR and CDR2 FQNEAQ (reference sequence). Trimming left V 3 bases short and J 4 bases short, with 12 bases between. The CDR3 is made up of 14 amino acids. In nucleotides, the CDR3 is TGTGCCAGCAGCTTCCCCACGGGGGTAGAGACCCAGTACTTC. Translation gives CASSFPTGVETQYF. The full variable domain, in which reference TRBV7-9 and TRBJ2-5 provide the parts outside the CDR3, is DTGVSQNPRHKITKRGQNVTFRCDPISEHNRLYWYRQTLGQGPEFLTYFQNEAQLEKSRLLSDRFSAERPKGSFSTLEIQRTEQGDSAMYLCASSFPTGVETQYFGPGTRLLVL.

This clonotype was counted many times. The chain uses TRBV5-1 and TRBJ2-5; D is ambiguous. Looked up from germline, CDR1 is SGHRS and CDR2 is YFSETQ. Trimming left V 4 bases short and J 1 base short, with 14 bases between. The CDR3 covers 15 residues. CDR3 loop: CASSPQGRVQETQYF. The CDR3 DNA reads as TGCGCCAGCAGCCCGCAAGGTCGGGTCCAAGAGACCCAGTACTTC. Variable domain in full (rest from reference TRBV5-1 and TRBJ2-5): KAGVTQTPRYLIKTRGQQVTLSCSPISGHRSVSWYQQTPGQGLQFLFEYFSETQRNKGNFPGRFSGRQFSNSRSEMNVSTLELGDSALYLCASSPQGRVQETQYFGPGTRLLVL.

The rearrangement uses TRBV7-2 and TRBJ1-2; D is undetermined. Per germline, CDR1 SGHTA and CDR2 FQGNSA. CDR3 length: 17 amino acids. With 1 base removed from V and 6 bases from J, the gap between germline ends came to 21 bases. The CDR3 is CASSLGYGEYSINGYTF. The CDR3 region has the DNA TGTGCCAGCAGCTTAGGGTATGGCGAGTACAGTATAAATGGCTACACCTTC.

V gene TRBV12-3 or TRBV12-4 combines with J gene TRBJ2-5, with D possibly TRBD2 on 5 matching bases. The CDR3 has 15 residues. Trimming removed 1 base from V and 0 bases from J, with 9 bases in between. This CDR3 is CASSLGTRDQETQYF. DNA for the CDR3: TGTGCCAGCAGTTTAGGAACTAGGGACCAAGAGACCCAGTACTTC.

The chain has TRBV12-3 or TRBV12-4 and TRBJ1-5; no definite D call. V lost 4 bases, J lost 4 bases, and 11 bases lay in between. This CDR3 comprises 14 residues. The CDR3 loop is CASSWEALNQPQHF. As DNA, the CDR3 is TGTGCCAGCAGTTGGGAGGCGTTGAATCAGCCCCAGCATTTT.

The chain joins TRBV29-1 to TRBJ1-2; D is perhaps TRBD1 (5 bases). The germline gives CDR1 SQVTM, CDR2 ANQGSEA. The V end was cut by 4 bases, the J end by 8 bases, with 20 bases between. The CDR3 sequence is 14 residues long. CDR3 in amino acids: CSVGEVGRGWGYTF. CDR3 in DNA: TGCAGCGTTGGCGAAGTGGGTAGGGGCTGGGGCTACACCTTC.

This clonotype was recorded at least ten times. The CDR3 coding sequence is TGTGCCAGCAGTCCCCGGGACTCGACGATCTTCGATACGCAGTATTTT. Translating it yields CASSPRDSTIFDTQYF. The chain carries TRBV6-6 and TRBJ2-3; D may be TRBD2 (6 bases). This CDR3 region has 16 residues. In germline, CDR1 is MNHNY, CDR2 SVGAGI (reference sequence). Deletions cut 5 bases from V and 6 bases from J, with 21 bases between.

This chain connects TRBV19 to TRBJ1-5; unclear D gene. The CDR3 has 16 amino acids. V lost 6 bases to trimming and J lost 0 bases, with 15 bases between them. Germline CDR1 LNHDA, CDR2 SQIVND (reference sequence). The CDR3 nucleotides read TGTGCCAGTAGGCCCAGCAAGGGTTATAGCAATCAGCCCCAGCATTTT. Translation: CASRPSKGYSNQPQHF.

This chain's CDR3 is CASSVGQNTGELFF. CDR3 nucleotides: TGTGCCAGCAGCGTGGGACAGAACACCGGGGAGCTGTTTTTT. The chain couples TRBV9 to TRBJ2-2, with TRBD1 as a possible D gene (6 bases). The V end was cut by 2 bases, the J end by 1 base, with 6 bases between. There are 14 residues in the CDR3. CDR1 is SGDLS, CDR2 YYNGEE, per germline. The full variable domain, with the rest looked up from reference TRBV9 and TRBJ2-2, is DSGVTQTPKHLITATGQRVTLRCSPRSGDLSVYWYQQSLDQGLQFLIQYYNGEERAKGNILERFSAQQFPDLHSELNLSSLELGDSALYFCASSVGQNTGELFFGEGSRLTVL.